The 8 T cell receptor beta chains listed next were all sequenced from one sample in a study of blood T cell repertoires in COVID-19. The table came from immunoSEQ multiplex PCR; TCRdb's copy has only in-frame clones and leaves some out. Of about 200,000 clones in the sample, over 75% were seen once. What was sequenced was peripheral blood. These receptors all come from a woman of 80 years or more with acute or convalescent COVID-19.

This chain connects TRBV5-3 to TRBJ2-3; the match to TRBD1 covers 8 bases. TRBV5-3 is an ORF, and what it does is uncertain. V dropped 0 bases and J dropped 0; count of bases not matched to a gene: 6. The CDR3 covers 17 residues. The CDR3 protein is CARSLARQGLSTDTQYF. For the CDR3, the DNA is TGTGCCAGAAGCTTGGCACGACAGGGGCTTAGCACAGATACGCAGTATTTT.

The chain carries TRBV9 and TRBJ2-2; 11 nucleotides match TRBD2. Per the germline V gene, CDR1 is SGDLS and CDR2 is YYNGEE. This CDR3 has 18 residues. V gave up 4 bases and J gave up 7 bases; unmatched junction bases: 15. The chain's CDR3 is CASSPALGVAGGIGELFF. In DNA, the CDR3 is TGTGCCAGCAGCCCCGCCCTCGGGGTAGCGGGAGGGATCGGGGAGCTGTTTTTT.

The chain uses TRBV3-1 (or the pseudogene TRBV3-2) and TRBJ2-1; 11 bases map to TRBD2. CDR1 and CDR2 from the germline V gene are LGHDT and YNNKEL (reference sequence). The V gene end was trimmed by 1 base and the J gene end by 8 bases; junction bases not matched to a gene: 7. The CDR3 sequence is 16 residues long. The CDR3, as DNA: TGTGCCAGCAGCCAAGGTCTAGCGGGGGGTAATGATGAGCAGTTCTTC. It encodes CASSQGLAGGNDEQFF.

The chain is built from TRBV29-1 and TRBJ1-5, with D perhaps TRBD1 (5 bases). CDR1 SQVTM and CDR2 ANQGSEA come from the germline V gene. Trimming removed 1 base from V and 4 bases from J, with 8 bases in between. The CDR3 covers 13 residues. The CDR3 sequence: CSVEGAGNQPQHF. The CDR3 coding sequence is TGCAGCGTTGAAGGGGCAGGGAATCAGCCCCAGCATTTT.

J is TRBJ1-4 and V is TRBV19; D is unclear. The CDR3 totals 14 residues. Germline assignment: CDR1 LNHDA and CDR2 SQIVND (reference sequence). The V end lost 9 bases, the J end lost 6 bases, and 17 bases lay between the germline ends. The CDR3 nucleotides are TGTGCCAGCCAACCGGCCAGCCTAGATGAAAAACTGTTTTTT. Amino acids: CASQPASLDEKLFF.

The CDR3 DNA follows: TGTGCCAGCAGCTTGACAGCGATGGGGACTGAAGCTTTCTTT. This translates into CASSLTAMGTEAFF. The rearrangement uses TRBV7-2 and TRBJ1-1; D might be TRBD1 (5 bases). The germline V and J ends were trimmed by 3 bases and 5 bases, with 13 bases remaining between them. The CDR3 has 14 residues. Germline V gives CDR1 SGHTA, CDR2 FQGNSA.

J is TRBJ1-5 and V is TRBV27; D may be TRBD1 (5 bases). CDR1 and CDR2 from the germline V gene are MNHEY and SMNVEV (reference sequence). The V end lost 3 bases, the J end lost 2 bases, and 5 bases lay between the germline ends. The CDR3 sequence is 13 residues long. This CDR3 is CASSLTGNQPQHF. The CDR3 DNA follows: TGTGCCAGCAGTTTGACAGGCAATCAGCCCCAGCATTTT.

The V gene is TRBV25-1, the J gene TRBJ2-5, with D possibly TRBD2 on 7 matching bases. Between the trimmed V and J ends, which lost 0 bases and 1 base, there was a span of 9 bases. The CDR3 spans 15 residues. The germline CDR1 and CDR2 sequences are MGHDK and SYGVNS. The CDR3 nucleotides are TGTGCCAGCAGTGAATATGGGGGGGCCCAAGAGACCCAGTACTTC. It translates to CASSEYGGAQETQYF.